Below are 24 T cell receptor beta chains sequenced from a single sample in a study of cytomegalovirus exposure and HLA in healthy donors. The table came from immunoSEQ multiplex PCR; TCRdb's copy has only in-frame clones and leaves some out. The sample has about 140,000 clones, 70% to 90% seen once. Sample: PBMCs. These receptors all come from a man in his late teens or twenties in good health and CMV-seronegative.

The chain has TRBV4-3 and TRBJ2-4, with 7 bases that match TRBD2. Germline V gene sequence: CDR1 LGHNA, CDR2 YSLEER. V gave up 0 bases and J gave up 5 bases; unmatched junction bases: 4. The CDR3 totals 15 residues. The CDR3 is CASSQEVLAENIQYF. As DNA, the CDR3 is TGCGCCAGCAGCCAAGAAGTTCTAGCGGAAAACATTCAGTACTTC.

This sequence joins TRBV7-8 and TRBJ1-5, with a weak D call TRBD1 (5 bases). This CDR3 is built from 13 residues. Between the trimmed V and J ends, which lost 4 bases and 4 bases, there was a span of 8 bases. Germline CDR1 SGHVS, CDR2 FQNEAQ. CDR3 protein: CASSSPGNQPQHF. CDR3 DNA: TGTGCCAGCAGCTCACCAGGGAATCAGCCCCAGCATTTT.

This clone was detected once. The chain uses TRBV9 and TRBJ2-3; 9 nucleotides agree with TRBD1. In germline, CDR1 is SGDLS, CDR2 YYNGEE. The CDR3 is 16 residues long. J gave up 0 bases and V 3 bases, and 5 bases lay outside the gene matches. The CDR3 bases are TGTGCCAGCAGCGCCGGGACAGGGTTGAGCACAGATACGCAGTATTTT. The encoded protein is CASSAGTGLSTDTQYF.

This clone came up once. The chain has TRBV5-6 and TRBJ1-3; a weak D match, TRBD1 (6 bases). Trimming removed 5 bases at V and 5 bases at J, with 14 bases between. The CDR3 covers 14 residues. CDR1 is SGHDT, CDR2 YYEEEE, per germline. The CDR3 sequence: CASSYRTARNTIYF. The CDR3 DNA sequence: TGTGCCAGCAGTTACCGGACAGCCAGAAACACCATATATTTT.

The V gene is TRBV7-2, the J gene TRBJ2-7; 7 bases fit TRBD2. Germline CDR1 reads SGHTA; CDR2 reads FQGNSA. This CDR3 spans 15 amino acids. The V and J ends lost 5 bases and 2 bases, in that order; junction bases with no gene match: 9. The CDR3 region has the DNA TGTGCCAGCAGCCAGGCCCCTAGCGGAACCTACGAGCAGTACTTC. Translated: CASSQAPSGTYEQYF.

This clone has only one observation. This rearrangement joins TRBV4-2 to TRBJ2-1; 10 bases map to TRBD2. The ends lost 3 bases at V and 7 bases at J; junction bases unmatched: 9. This CDR3 is built from 16 residues. Germline-derived CDR1 and CDR2 are LGHNA and YNFKEQ. In DNA, the CDR3 is TGTGCCAGCAGCCAGGAAGCTAGCGGGGGAGGGAATGAGCAGTTCTTC. Translated: CASSQEASGGGNEQFF.

The chain combines TRBV27 with TRBJ2-7; maybe TRBD2 (6 bases). CDR1 and CDR2 (germline): MNHEY, SMNVEV (reference sequence). V shed 3 bases and J shed 4 bases, with 13 bases lying between them. This CDR3 spans 14 amino acids. The chain's CDR3 is CASSFSPGRYEQYF. As DNA, the CDR3 is TGTGCCAGCAGTTTTTCCCCAGGGAGGTACGAGCAGTACTTC.

J is TRBJ2-2 and V is TRBV4-3, with D hard to call. CDR1 LGHNA and CDR2 YSLEER come from the germline V gene. V was trimmed by 3 bases and J by 6 bases, leaving 8 bases between them. The CDR3 loop spans 13 amino acids. CDR3 in DNA: TGCGCCAGCAGCCAGGGCCATGCCGGGGAGCTGTTTTTT. Its protein is CASSQGHAGELFF.

The sample holds a few counts of this clone. The rearrangement links TRBV30 to TRBJ1-2, with 7 bases aligning to TRBD1. Germline V gives CDR1 GTSNPN, CDR2 SVGIG (reference sequence). The CDR3 runs to 13 residues. V gave up 2 bases and J gave up 4 bases; unmatched junction bases: 4. DNA of the CDR3: TGTGCCTGGAGTATCGGGACAGTCTATGGCTACACCTTC. Protein product: CAWSIGTVYGYTF.

This sequence joins TRBV4-1 and TRBJ1-1, with D uncertain. The CDR3 has 14 amino acids. Germline V lookup: CDR1 MGHRA, CDR2 YSYEKL. Trimming left V 0 bases short and J 4 bases short, with 9 bases between. DNA of the CDR3: TGCGCCAGCAGCCAAGATATCCAGTCCACTGAAGCTTTCTTT. It specifies CASSQDIQSTEAFF.

The chain carries TRBV9 and TRBJ1-3, with TRBD1 matching over 10 bases. CDR3 size: 18 residues. Trimming took 0 bases from V and 4 from J; bases not matched to a gene: 10. Germline values: CDR1 SGDLS, CDR2 YYNGEE. The CDR3 region has the DNA TGTGCCAGCAGCGTAGGTGGGGGACAGGGGTTAGGAGGAAACACCATATATTTT. Encoded protein: CASSVGGGQGLGGNTIYF.

This chain links TRBV19 with TRBJ1-4; no definite D call. This CDR3 is 15 amino acids long. Trimming cost V 3 bases and J 8 bases, with 16 bases left between them. CDR1 and CDR2 (germline): LNHDA, SQIVND (reference sequence). CDR3 coding DNA: TGTGCCAGTAGTATTGCGGGCTACGCAAGGGAAAAACTGTTTTTT. It encodes CASSIAGYAREKLFF.

This clone was seen only once. This rearrangement joins TRBV6-6 to TRBJ2-7; TRBD2 agrees at 7 bases. V was pared by 6 bases and J by 8 bases, with 10 bases of the junction left unmatched. This CDR3 contains 13 residues. Germline CDR1 is MNHNY and CDR2 is SVGAGI (reference sequence). The CDR3 sequence: CASRGEGPLKQYF. The CDR3 DNA sequence: TGTGCCAGCAGGGGGGAGGGACCTCTAAAGCAGTACTTC.

The rearrangement uses TRBV11-2 and TRBJ2-1; tentatively, D is TRBD1 (6 bases). There are 16 residues in the CDR3. In germline, CDR1 is SGHAT, CDR2 FQNNGV. The germline V and J ends were trimmed by 5 bases and 0 bases, with 14 bases remaining between them. CDR3 nucleotides: TGTGCCAGCAGCACCCGACAGGCCAACTCCTACAATGAGCAGTTCTTC. Amino acid sequence: CASSTRQANSYNEQFF. Combining the CDR3 with reference TRBV11-2 and TRBJ2-1 gives the whole variable domain EAGVAQSPRYKIIEKRQSVAFWCNPISGHATLYWYQQILGQGPKLLIQFQNNGVVDDSQLPKDRFSAERLKGVDSTLKIQPAKLEDSAVYLCASSTRQANSYNEQFFGPGTRLTVL.

The chain has TRBV6-1 and TRBJ1-6, with D perhaps TRBD1 (6 bases). With 7 bases removed from V and 3 bases from J, the gap between germline ends came to 13 bases. Germline CDR1 and CDR2: MNHNS and SASEGT. The CDR3 length is 15 residues. For the CDR3, the DNA is TGTGCCAGCACCTTCAGGACAGACTATAATTCACCCCTCCACTTT. Translation gives CASTFRTDYNSPLHF.

The chain links TRBV7-9 to TRBJ1-5, with D uncertain. With 9 bases removed from V and 2 bases from J, the gap between germline ends came to 17 bases. Germline CDR1 and CDR2: SEHNR and FQNEAQ (reference sequence). The CDR3 totals 15 residues. The CDR3 protein is CASLPRPRGNQPQHF. The CDR3 nucleotides are TGTGCCAGTCTACCCCGGCCGCGGGGCAATCAGCCCCAGCATTTT.

The V and J genes are TRBV15 and TRBJ1-4; D is unclear. V shed 7 bases and J shed 8 bases, with 14 bases lying between them. The length of the CDR3 is 13 residues. Looked up from germline, CDR1 is LNHNV and CDR2 is YYDKDF (reference sequence). The CDR3 reads CATNLRSSEKLFF. In nucleotides, the CDR3 is TGTGCCACCAATCTGCGGAGCTCAGAAAAACTGTTTTTT.

The rearrangement joins TRBV5-1 to TRBJ2-7, with D hard to call. Trimming stripped 0 bases from V and 2 bases from J, with 9 bases between. Per the germline V gene, CDR1 is SGHRS and CDR2 is YFSETQ. The CDR3 consists of 14 residues. The CDR3 region has the DNA TGCGCCAGCAGCTTGGCCAGGATTCCCTACGAGCAGTACTTC. Its translation: CASSLARIPYEQYF.

This chain uses TRBV11-2 with TRBJ2-7; 10 positions match TRBD1. This CDR3 spans 13 amino acids. Germline V gene sequence: CDR1 SGHAT, CDR2 FQNNGV. V was pared by 8 bases and J by 5 bases, with 6 bases of the junction left unmatched. CDR3 residues: CASGDDRGHEQYF. DNA of the CDR3: TGTGCCAGCGGAGACGACAGGGGGCACGAGCAGTACTTC.

The chain carries TRBV28 and TRBJ2-7, with 8 bases that match TRBD2. V shed 5 bases, J shed 2 bases, and the junction held 8 bases outside the gene matches. CDR1 MDHEN and CDR2 SYDVKM come from the germline V gene. The CDR3 runs to 15 residues. Written as DNA, the CDR3 is TGTGCCAGCAGTCCGCCCACTAGCGGAACCTACGAGCAGTACTTC. It specifies CASSPPTSGTYEQYF.

The rearrangement uses TRBV6-1 and TRBJ2-2; weak D call: TRBD2 (6 bases). The CDR3 totals 15 residues. The germline V gene has CDR1 MNHNS and CDR2 SASEGT. The V and J ends lost 5 bases and 2 bases respectively, with 12 bases between them. DNA of the CDR3: TGTGCCAGCAGTTGGAGTAGCGGTAACACCGGGGAGCTGTTTTTT. Amino acids: CASSWSSGNTGELFF.

This chain uses TRBV11-2 with TRBJ1-6, with a tentative D call TRBD1 (5 bases). Trimming removed 7 bases at V and 6 bases at J, with 13 bases between. The CDR3 is 14 amino acids. CDR1 is SGHAT, CDR2 FQNNGV, per germline. The CDR3 sequence: CASTEQAINSPLHF. CDR3 sequence (DNA): TGTGCCAGCACCGAACAGGCGATTAATTCACCCCTCCACTTT.

This rearrangement joins TRBV11-2 to TRBJ2-2; D is undetermined. The CDR3 extends over 12 amino acids. Trimming stripped 5 bases from V and 3 bases from J, with 4 bases between. Germline V lookup: CDR1 SGHAT, CDR2 FQNNGV. CDR3 residues: CASSPDTGELFF. The CDR3 DNA reads as TGTGCCAGCAGCCCAGACACCGGGGAGCTGTTTTTT.

V is TRBV11-2 and J is TRBJ2-4; 8 nucleotides agree with TRBD1. The CDR3 totals 13 residues. Germline assignment: CDR1 SGHAT and CDR2 FQNNGV. V gave up 4 bases and J gave up 9 bases; unmatched junction bases: 5. CDR3 amino acids: CASSSDRDGIQYF. The CDR3 DNA reads TGTGCCAGCAGCTCGGACAGGGACGGCATTCAGTACTTC.